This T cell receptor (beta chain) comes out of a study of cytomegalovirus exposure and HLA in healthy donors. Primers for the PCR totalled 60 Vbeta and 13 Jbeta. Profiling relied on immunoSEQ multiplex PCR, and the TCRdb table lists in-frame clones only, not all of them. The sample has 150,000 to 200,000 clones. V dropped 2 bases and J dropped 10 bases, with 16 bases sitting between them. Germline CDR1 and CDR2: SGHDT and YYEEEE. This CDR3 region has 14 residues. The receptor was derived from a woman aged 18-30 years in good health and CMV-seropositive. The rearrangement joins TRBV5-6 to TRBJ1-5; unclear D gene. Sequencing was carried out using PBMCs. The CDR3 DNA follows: TGTGCCAGCAGCTTTTGGCAGGTCGGCATTCCCCAGCATTTT. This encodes CASSFWQVGIPQHF.